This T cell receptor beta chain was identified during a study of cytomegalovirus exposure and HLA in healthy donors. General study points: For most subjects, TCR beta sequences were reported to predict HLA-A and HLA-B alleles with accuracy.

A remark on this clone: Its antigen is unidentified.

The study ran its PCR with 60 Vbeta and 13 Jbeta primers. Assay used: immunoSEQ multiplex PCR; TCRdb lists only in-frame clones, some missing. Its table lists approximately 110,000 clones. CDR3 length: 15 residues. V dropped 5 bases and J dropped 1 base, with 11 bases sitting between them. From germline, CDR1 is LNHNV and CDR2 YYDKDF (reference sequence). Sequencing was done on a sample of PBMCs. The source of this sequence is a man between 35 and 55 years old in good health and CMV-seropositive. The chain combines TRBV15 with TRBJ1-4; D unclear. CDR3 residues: CATSPARRTNEKLFF. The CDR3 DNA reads TGTGCCACCAGCCCCGCGCGGAGAACTAATGAAAAACTGTTTTTT.